One T cell receptor beta chain is described in this entry. This entry belongs to a study of T cell changes during pregnancy in multiple sclerosis. The junction had 6 bases not matched to a gene; V was cut back by 3 bases and J by 2 bases. CDR3 length: 15 residues. Germline loops: CDR1 SGHRS, CDR2 YFSETQ. TCRdb's table, derived via immunoSEQ multiplex PCR, lists solely in-frame clones and lacks some. The sample gives some 44,000 clones, roughly 90% of which show up once; around 0.64% is in the top ten. This chain joins TRBV5-1 and TRBJ2-3; 7 nucleotides line up with TRBD1. The receptor was isolated from a female donor with multiple sclerosis, enrolled in a pregnancy study. Source: CD4+ T cells from peripheral blood mononuclear cells, taken before pregnancy. CDR3 in DNA: TGCGCCAGCAGCTCCGGGACAGCCAACACAGATACGCAGTATTTT. This encodes CASSSGTANTDTQYF.